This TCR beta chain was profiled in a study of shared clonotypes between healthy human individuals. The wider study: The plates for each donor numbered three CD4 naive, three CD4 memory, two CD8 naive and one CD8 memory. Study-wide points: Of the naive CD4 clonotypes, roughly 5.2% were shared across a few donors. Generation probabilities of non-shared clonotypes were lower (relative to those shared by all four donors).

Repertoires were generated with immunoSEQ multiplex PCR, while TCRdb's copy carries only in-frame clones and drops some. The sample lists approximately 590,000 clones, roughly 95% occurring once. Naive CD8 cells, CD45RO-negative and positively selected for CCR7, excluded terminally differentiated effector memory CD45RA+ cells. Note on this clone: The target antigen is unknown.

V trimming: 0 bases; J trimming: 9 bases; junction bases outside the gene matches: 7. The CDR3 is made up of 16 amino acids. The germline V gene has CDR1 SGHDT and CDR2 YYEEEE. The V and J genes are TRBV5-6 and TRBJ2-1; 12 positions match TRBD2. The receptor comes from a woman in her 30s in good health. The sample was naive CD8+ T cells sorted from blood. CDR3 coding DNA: TGTGCCAGCAGCTTGGGCCTAGCGGGAGGGTGGGGTGAGCAGTTCTTC. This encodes CASSLGLAGGWGEQFF.